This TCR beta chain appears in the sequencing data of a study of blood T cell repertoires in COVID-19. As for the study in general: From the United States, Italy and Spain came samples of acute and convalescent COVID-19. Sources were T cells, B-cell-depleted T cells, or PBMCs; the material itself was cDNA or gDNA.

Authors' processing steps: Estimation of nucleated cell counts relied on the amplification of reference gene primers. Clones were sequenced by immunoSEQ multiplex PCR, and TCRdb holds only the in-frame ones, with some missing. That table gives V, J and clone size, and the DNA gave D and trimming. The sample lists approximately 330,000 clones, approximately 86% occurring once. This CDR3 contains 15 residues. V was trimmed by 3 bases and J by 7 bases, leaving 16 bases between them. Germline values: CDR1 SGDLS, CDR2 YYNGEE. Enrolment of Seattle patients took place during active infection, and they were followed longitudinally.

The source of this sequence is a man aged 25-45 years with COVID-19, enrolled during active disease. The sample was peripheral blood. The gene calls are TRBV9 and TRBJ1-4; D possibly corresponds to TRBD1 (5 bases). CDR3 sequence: CASSAISSGGEKLFF. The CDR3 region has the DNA TGTGCCAGCAGCGCCATTTCCTCGGGGGGTGAAAAACTGTTTTTT.